Listed here are 13 T cell receptor beta chains from one sample, sequenced in a study of CD8 T cells in Susac syndrome. An input of about 0.5 to 1 ug of RNA was subjected to reverse transcription using random hexamers. TCRdb re-derived calls from the immunoSEQ multiplex PCR reads in MiXCR, one entry per CDR3 protein. Of about 190,000 distinct CDR3 sequences in the sample, roughly 92% were seen once. Source material: CD4+ T cells from PBMCs. These TCRs come from a human donor in good health.

The V and J genes are TRBV5-1 and TRBJ1-1; D might be TRBD1 (6 bases). This CDR3 region has 15 residues. V was shortened by 5 bases and J by 1 base, with 15 bases between the two germline ends. In germline, CDR1 is SGHRS, CDR2 YFSETQ. The CDR3 DNA is TGCGCCAGCAGGAAACAGGGAAGGCGGAACACTGAAGCTTTCTTT. Translating gives CASRKQGRRNTEAFF.

The chain links TRBV19 to TRBJ2-5; tentatively, D is TRBD2 (5 bases). V lost 5 bases, J lost 2 bases, and 9 bases lay in between. The CDR3 contains 13 residues. The germline V gene encodes CDR1 LNHDA and CDR2 SQIVND (reference sequence). CDR3 protein: CASSFGLQETQYF. The CDR3 nucleotides are TGTGCCAGTAGTTTCGGACTGCAAGAGACCCAGTACTTC. The whole variable domain, remainder taken from reference TRBV19 and TRBJ2-5, is DGGITQSPKYLFRKEGQNVTLSCEQNLNHDAMYWYRQDPGQGLRLIYYSQIVNDFQKGDIAEGYSVSREKKESFPLTVTSAQKNPTAFYLCASSFGLQETQYFGPGTRLLVL.

The V call is TRBV5-6, the J call TRBJ2-7; 7 bases are shared with TRBD1. Trimming at V came to 2 bases and at J to 7 bases, leaving 12 bases not matched to a gene. Germline-derived CDR1 and CDR2 are SGHDT and YYEEEE. This CDR3 spans 15 amino acids. CDR3 DNA sequence: TGTGCCAGCAGCTTCCTAAGACAGGGAATGAGAGAGCAGTACTTC. It encodes CASSFLRQGMREQYF.

V gene TRBV19 combines with J gene TRBJ2-2, with a tentative D call TRBD2 (6 bases). Germline-derived CDR1 and CDR2 are LNHDA and SQIVND (reference sequence). Trimming took 4 bases from V and 5 from J, leaving 11 bases between them. CDR3 size: 14 residues. The CDR3 DNA reads TGTGCCAGTAGTAACTCTGGAGGGACCGGGGAGCTGTTTTTT. Residues: CASSNSGGTGELFF.

The chain uses TRBV14 and TRBJ2-4, with TRBD2 matching over 8 bases. The CDR3 contains 16 residues. Looked up from germline, CDR1 is SGHDN and CDR2 is FVKESK. The J segment lost 3 bases and the V segment lost 2 bases, leaving 6 bases of the junction unmatched. CDR3 DNA: TGTGCCAGCAGCCAATTTAGCGGGGTTGGCAAAAACATTCAGTACTTC. This codes for CASSQFSGVGKNIQYF.

The gene calls are TRBV7-8 and TRBJ1-5; D is ambiguous. The CDR3 contains 15 residues. V lost 1 base to trimming and J lost 2 bases, with 9 bases between them. Germline V lookup: CDR1 SGHVS, CDR2 FQNEAQ. The CDR3: CASSLGWGGNQPQHF. CDR3 nucleotides: TGTGCCAGCAGCTTAGGGTGGGGAGGCAATCAGCCCCAGCATTTT.

The rearrangement links TRBV5-1 to TRBJ2-5; unclear D gene. Trimming removed 0 bases at V and 1 base at J, with 10 bases between. Germline CDR1 is SGHRS and CDR2 is YFSETQ. The CDR3 length is 15 residues. The CDR3 reads CASSLDGRRQETQYF. In DNA form, the CDR3 reads TGCGCCAGCAGCTTGGATGGCAGGCGCCAAGAGACCCAGTACTTC.

V is TRBV3-1 and J is TRBJ1-1, with a possible D match to TRBD1 (5 bases). Trimming left V 1 base short and J 10 bases short, with 16 bases between. The length of the CDR3 is 14 residues. Germline-derived CDR1 and CDR2 are LGHDT and YNNKEL (reference sequence). The CDR3 sequence: CASSQATVPTGAFF. The CDR3 DNA sequence: TGTGCCAGCAGCCAAGCGACAGTCCCGACCGGAGCTTTCTTT.

This sequence joins TRBV5-1 and TRBJ2-2; maybe TRBD2 (6 bases). Germline lookup yields CDR1 SGHRS and CDR2 YFSETQ. Trimming took 4 bases from V and 5 from J, leaving 12 bases between them. The CDR3 runs to 14 residues. This CDR3 is CASSRTTSTGELFF. In nucleotides, the CDR3 is TGCGCCAGCAGCCGAACGACTAGTACCGGGGAGCTGTTTTTT.

The V call is TRBV4-2, the J call TRBJ1-5; D is possibly TRBD1 (6 bases). From germline, CDR1 is LGHNA and CDR2 YNFKEQ. V was shortened by 0 bases and J by 5 bases, with 11 bases between the two germline ends. This CDR3 region has 15 residues. This CDR3 reads CASSQDRGDDQPQHF. CDR3 nucleotide sequence: TGTGCCAGCAGCCAAGACAGGGGAGATGATCAGCCCCAGCATTTT.

The rearrangement joins TRBV7-9 to TRBJ1-1; 11 bases match TRBD1. Germline lookup yields CDR1 SEHNR and CDR2 FQNEAQ (reference sequence). J lost 4 bases, V lost 5 bases, and 6 bases had no gene match. CDR3 length: 15 amino acids. CDR3 amino acids: CASSPGTGGRTEAFF. The CDR3 DNA reads as TGTGCCAGCAGCCCCGGGACAGGGGGGCGCACTGAAGCTTTCTTT.

V is TRBV19 and J is TRBJ2-2, with D possibly being TRBD2 (7 bases). The CDR3 covers 15 residues. From germline, CDR1 is LNHDA and CDR2 SQIVND (reference sequence). The V gene lost 4 bases and the J gene lost 4 bases, with 13 bases spanning the gap. The CDR3 loop is CASSTHGGPTGELFF. CDR3 in DNA: TGTGCCAGTAGTACCCACGGGGGGCCCACCGGGGAGCTGTTTTTT.

The CDR3: CASSQDPQEDEQFF. The CDR3 DNA is TGTGCCAGCAGCCAGGATCCACAGGAGGATGAGCAGTTCTTC. The genes are TRBV3-1 and TRBJ2-1, with D possibly being TRBD1 or TRBD2 (5 bases each). CDR3 length equals 14 residues. The V gene's germline CDR1 is LGHDT and CDR2 YNNKEL (reference sequence). Trimming pared 3 bases from V and 8 bases from J, leaving 14 bases between.